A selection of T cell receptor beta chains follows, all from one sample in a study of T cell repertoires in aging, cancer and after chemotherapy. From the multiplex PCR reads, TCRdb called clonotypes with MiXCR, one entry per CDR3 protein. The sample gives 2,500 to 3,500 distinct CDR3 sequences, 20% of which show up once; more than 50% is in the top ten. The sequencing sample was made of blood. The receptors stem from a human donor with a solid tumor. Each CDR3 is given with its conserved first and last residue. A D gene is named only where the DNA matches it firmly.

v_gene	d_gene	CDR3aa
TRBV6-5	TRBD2	CATRLARETQYF
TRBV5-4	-	CASSLGRAHEQYF
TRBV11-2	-	CASTPVGGETQYF
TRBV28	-	CASTLSAPTDNEQFF
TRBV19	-	CASSGQPQGGGYTF
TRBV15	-	CATSSSKGEGYGYTF
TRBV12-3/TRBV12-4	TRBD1	CASTLRGQGARGYTF
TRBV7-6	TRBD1	CASSPQGYGEKLFF
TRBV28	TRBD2	CASSSMAGLANEQFF
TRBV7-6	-	CASSPILGKRPLNEQFF
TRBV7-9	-	CASSLGAYEQYF
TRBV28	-	CASSLWAGKDYEQYF
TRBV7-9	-	CASSLRDQPQHF
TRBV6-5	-	CASSYSGGRQGYTF
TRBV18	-	CASSPGPPANTGELFF
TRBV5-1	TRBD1	CASTPIGTGGGSPLHF
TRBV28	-	CATENPGIYEQYF
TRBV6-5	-	CASSWDRYNEQFF
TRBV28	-	CASGPAGTNTGELFF
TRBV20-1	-	CSARDPRTRGSYEQYF
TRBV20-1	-	CSAQTGEISEQYF
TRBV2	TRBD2	CASSSGTSGTPKNIQYF
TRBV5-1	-	CASSLEAGPNYGYTF
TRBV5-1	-	CATSQGPMNTEAFF
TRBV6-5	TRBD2	CASNGGDRGPGNEQFF
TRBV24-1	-	CATRFSVYGYTF
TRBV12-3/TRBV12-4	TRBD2	CASSLGSGRTQETQYF
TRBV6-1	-	CASEDSFTDTQYF
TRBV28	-	CASSPSTPLNYGYTF
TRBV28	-	CASSLEVTEAFF
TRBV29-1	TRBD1	CSVGTGSDTQYF